This T cell receptor (beta chain) was documented in a study of OX40 agonist ivuxolimab in advanced cancers. Study results and caveats: Compared with others, partial responders at 0.1-3.0 mg/kg displayed clonal expansion among the lowest.

For this clone: Its antigen remains unknown.

Method: immunoSEQ multiplex PCR; TCRdb's copy keeps in-frame clones and lacks some. Of about 40,000 clones in the sample, approximately 86% were seen once. The material sequenced was CD4+ or CD8+ T cells sorted from blood, taken in a trial of the OX40 agonist ivuxolimab. This TCR came from an adult with an advanced solid tumor such as melanoma, head and neck, liver or kidney cancer.

CDR3 bases: TGTGCCAGCAGTTCTCCCGGGACGGACTACGAGCAGTACGTC. This encodes CASSSPGTDYEQYV. The chain combines TRBV28 with TRBJ2-7; D tentatively fits TRBD1 or TRBD2 (5 bases each). Germline-derived CDR1 and CDR2 are MDHEN and SYDVKM. CDR3 length: 14 residues. V lost 4 bases, J lost 3 bases, and 13 bases lay in between.